This TCR beta chain was sequenced for a study of cytomegalovirus exposure and HLA in healthy donors. Study information: Caucasian-associated ancestry cluster membership applied to around 76% of 300 to 450 genotyped donors.

The table lists this clone with a count of one. Its specificity is unknown. 13 Jbeta primers and 60 Vbeta primers were used for the PCR. Assay: immunoSEQ multiplex PCR; the TCRdb copy retains only in-frame clones and omits some. The sample lists some 160,000 clones; more than 70% were seen once. Study observations and caveats: With high specificity and sensitivity, the classifier reportedly diagnosed cytomegalovirus status. The sole available immune exposure information was CMV serostatus. In a later analysis, at a false discovery rate of 0.05, some 15,000 TCR beta sequences were associated with HLA alleles.

The V end was cut by 3 bases, the J end by 0 bases, with 9 bases between. The CDR3 consists of 15 residues. The germline V gene has CDR1 SGDLS and CDR2 YYNGEE. The sample consisted of PBMCs. The sequence derives from a male donor in good health and CMV-seropositive. V usage is TRBV9 and J usage is TRBJ1-4, with a possible D match to TRBD1 (6 bases). CDR3 nucleotides: TGTGCCAGCAGCGCGTCAGGGGCAACTAATGAAAAACTGTTTTTT. This translates into CASSASGATNEKLFF.